Listed below are T cell receptor beta chains from one sample, sequenced in a study of T-cell memory formation after mild COVID-19. One entry per CDR3 protein results from TCRdb running MiXCR on the 5' RACE reads. Here the sample spans fewer than 500,000 distinct CDR3 sequences, about 23% being singletons. Sequenced: PBMCs or a T cell subset sorted from them (not recorded which). The receptors originated from an adult woman who had mild COVID-19 (a few samples of this study predate the infection). Cell type and time point are not known. Each CDR3 is given with its conserved first and last residue. D genes are given only for firm matches. Only some rows state a clone size, as once, few, many or a class for expanded clones.

V gene	J gene	CDR3 length	clone size	D gene	CDR3 protein	CDR3 DNA
TRBV24-1	TRBJ2-3	11	NA	NA	CATSVTDTQYF	TGTGCCACCAGTGTCACGGATACGCAGTATTTT
TRBV20-1	TRBJ2-7	15	NA	TRBD1	CSAREAGTGAGEQYF	TGCAGTGCTAGAGAGGCCGGGACAGGGGCGGGCGAGCAGTACTTC
TRBV28	TRBJ2-3	16	NA	TRBD2	CASSSTGSGSVDTQYF	TGTGCCAGCAGTTCAACAGGGAGCGGGAGCGTGGATACGCAGTATTTT
TRBV20-1	TRBJ2-1	14	NA	TRBD2	CSARRGGAREEQFF	TGCAGTGCTCGACGCGGGGGGGCCAGGGAGGAGCAGTTCTTC
TRBV9	TRBJ2-1	15	few	NA	CASSVNGVTNNEQFF	TGTGCCAGCAGCGTAAATGGCGTCACCAACAATGAGCAGTTCTTC
TRBV2	TRBJ1-1	15	NA	NA	CASSEMEAGFGEAFF	TGTGCCAGCAGTGAAATGGAGGCGGGGTTCGGTGAAGCTTTCTTT
TRBV11-3	TRBJ2-3	15	NA	TRBD1	CASSRDRGLTDTQYF	TGTGCCAGCAGCCGGGACAGGGGACTCACAGATACGCAGTATTTT
TRBV10-3	TRBJ2-5	18	NA	TRBD2	CAISETGTSGGLQETQYF	TGTGCCATCAGTGAGACTGGGACTAGCGGGGGGCTCCAAGAGACCCAGTACTTC
TRBV21-1	TRBJ2-1	19	few	NA	CASSKLVLDRDSTYNEQFF	TGTGCCAGCAGCAAATTAGTGTTAGATCGGGACTCCACCTACAATGAGCAGTTCTTC
TRBV20-1	TRBJ1-2	15	NA	NA	CSARASPAGFDGYTF	TGCAGTGCTAGAGCCTCCCCGGCGGGTTTTGATGGCTACACCTTC
TRBV7-9	TRBJ2-1	16	NA	NA	CASSGLDGSPHNEQFF	TGTGCCAGCAGTGGGTTGGACGGATCCCCCCACAATGAGCAGTTCTTC
TRBV5-1	TRBJ2-2	14	NA	NA	CASSWTPSTGELFF	TGCGCCAGCAGCTGGACGCCTTCCACCGGGGAGCTGTTTTTT
TRBV7-2	TRBJ2-1	13	few	NA	CASSPPGPNEQFF	TGTGCCAGCAGCCCGCCGGGGCCCAATGAGCAGTTCTTC
TRBV3-1	TRBJ2-1	16	few	TRBD2	CASSHSTSGARNEQFF	TGTGCCAGCAGCCACTCGACTAGCGGGGCTCGGAATGAGCAGTTCTTC
TRBV7-9	TRBJ2-3	13	NA	NA	CASSLEIRDTQYF	TGTGCCAGCAGCTTAGAGATAAGAGATACGCAGTATTTT
TRBV7-9	TRBJ2-3	17	few	NA	CASSLVRGGGNGDTQYF	TGTGCCAGCAGCTTAGTGCGCGGGGGCGGTAATGGAGATACGCAGTATTTT
TRBV21-1	TRBJ2-7	14	few	NA	CASSRAPRSVGQYF	TGTGCCAGCTCCCGGGCTCCGAGATCCGTCGGGCAGTACTTC
TRBV6-2/TRBV6-3	TRBJ2-1	15	once	TRBD2	CASRVRAGGFNEQFF	TGTGCCAGCCGGGTACGAGCGGGAGGGTTCAATGAGCAGTTCTTC
TRBV7-3	TRBJ1-1	13	few	NA	CASSGTLNTEAFF	TGTGCCAGCAGCGGGACTCTCAACACTGAAGCTTTCTTT
TRBV19	TRBJ2-7	14	few	NA	CASSAPDTRYEQYF	TGTGCCAGTAGCGCCCCGGACACCCGCTACGAGCAGTACTTC
TRBV7-9	TRBJ1-1	11	few	NA	CASTLSPEAFF	TGTGCCAGCACCCTTTCCCCTGAAGCTTTCTTT
TRBV20-1	TRBJ2-3	18	once	TRBD2	CSARDPLTSGGYTDTQYF	TGCAGTGCTAGAGATCCCCTCACTAGCGGGGGGTACACAGATACGCAGTATTTT
TRBV12-3/TRBV12-4	TRBJ2-2	14	few	TRBD1	CASRIQGWTGELFF	TGTGCCAGCAGGATACAGGGGTGGACCGGGGAGCTGTTTTTT
TRBV7-2	TRBJ2-2	16	NA	NA	CASSLAPVANGGELFF	TGTGCCAGCAGCTTAGCCCCGGTAGCGAACGGCGGGGAGCTGTTTTTT
TRBV20-1	TRBJ1-6	16	many	TRBD1	CSAKSTGTGYNSPLHF	TGCAGTGCAAAGTCTACCGGGACAGGGTATAATTCACCCCTCCACTTT
TRBV30	TRBJ2-7	16	NA	TRBD1	CAWKTGEVRSRYEQYF	TGTGCCTGGAAGACAGGGGAGGTTCGTTCGCGATACGAGCAGTACTTC